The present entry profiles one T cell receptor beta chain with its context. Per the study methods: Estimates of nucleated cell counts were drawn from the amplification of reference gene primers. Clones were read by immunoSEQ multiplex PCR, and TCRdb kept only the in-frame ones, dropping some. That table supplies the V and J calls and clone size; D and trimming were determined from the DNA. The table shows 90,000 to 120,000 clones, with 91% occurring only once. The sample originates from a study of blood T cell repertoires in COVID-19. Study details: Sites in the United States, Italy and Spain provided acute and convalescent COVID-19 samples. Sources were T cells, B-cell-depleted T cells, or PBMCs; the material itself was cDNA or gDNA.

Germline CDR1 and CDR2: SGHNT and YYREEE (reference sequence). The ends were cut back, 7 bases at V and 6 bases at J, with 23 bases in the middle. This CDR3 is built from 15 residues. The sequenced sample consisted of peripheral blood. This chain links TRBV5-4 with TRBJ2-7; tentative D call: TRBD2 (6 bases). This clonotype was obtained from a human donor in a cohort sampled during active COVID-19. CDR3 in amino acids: CASGLSGIRGGEQYF. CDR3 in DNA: TGTGCCAGCGGTCTCTCCGGGATCCGGGGAGGCGAGCAGTACTTC.